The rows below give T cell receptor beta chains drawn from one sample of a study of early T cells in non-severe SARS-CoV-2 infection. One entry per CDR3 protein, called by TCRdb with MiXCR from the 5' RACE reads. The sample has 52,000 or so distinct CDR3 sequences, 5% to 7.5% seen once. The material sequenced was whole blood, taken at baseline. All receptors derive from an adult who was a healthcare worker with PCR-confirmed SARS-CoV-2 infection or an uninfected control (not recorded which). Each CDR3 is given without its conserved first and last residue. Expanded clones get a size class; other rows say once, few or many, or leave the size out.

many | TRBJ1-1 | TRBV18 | ASFLDLGGTEAF
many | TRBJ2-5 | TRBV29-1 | SGGLPQETQY
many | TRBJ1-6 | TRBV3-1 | ASSLAPQGSPLH
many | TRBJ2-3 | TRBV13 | ASSSGGGRTDTQY
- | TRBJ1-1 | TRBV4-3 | ASSQAGYFGTKAF
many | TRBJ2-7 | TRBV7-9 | ASTYDGVGFEQY
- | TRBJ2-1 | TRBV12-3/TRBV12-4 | ASRLGLDYNEQF
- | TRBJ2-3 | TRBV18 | ASSPPILAGDLGDTQY
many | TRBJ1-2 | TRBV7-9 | ASSLWDRGQHGYT
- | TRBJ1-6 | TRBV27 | ASSSGGTYNSPLH
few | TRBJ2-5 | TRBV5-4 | ASSSGTKGQETQY
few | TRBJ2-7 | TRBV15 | ATSRDYGPNYEQY
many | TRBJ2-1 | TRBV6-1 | ASRTRDRGGYEQF